Listed here are 20 T cell receptor beta chains from one sample, sequenced in a study of blood T cell repertoires in COVID-19. Repertoires were generated with immunoSEQ multiplex PCR, while TCRdb's copy carries only in-frame clones and drops some. The sample holds about 200,000 clones; more than 75% are singletons and the top ten take roughly 18%. Sequencing was carried out using peripheral blood. These receptors originate from an older person with COVID-19, enrolled during active disease.

The DNA for the CDR3 is TGTGCCAGCAGCTTAGCATCATTCAACACCGGGGAGCTGTTTTTT. Residues: CASSLASFNTGELFF. The J gene is TRBJ2-2, the V gene TRBV11-3, with unresolved D. CDR3 length equals 15 residues. Germline V gives CDR1 SGHNT, CDR2 YENEEA. The ends were cut back, 1 base at V and 2 bases at J, with 8 bases in the middle.

J is TRBJ1-3 and V is TRBV3-1 (or the pseudogene TRBV3-2); TRBD1 might be the D (5 bases). Deletions cut 3 bases from V and 4 bases from J, with 13 bases between. In germline, CDR1 is LGHDT, CDR2 YNNKEL (reference sequence). This CDR3 is 15 amino acids long. The CDR3 is CASSHLGGSGNTIYF. CDR3 nucleotides: TGTGCCAGCAGCCATTTGGGGGGATCAGGAAACACCATATATTTT.

The chain uses TRBV19 and TRBJ1-5, with no clear D. The V gene's germline CDR1 is LNHDA and CDR2 SQIVND (reference sequence). V dropped 3 bases and J dropped 3 bases, with 6 bases sitting between them. The length of the CDR3 is 13 residues. The CDR3 region is CASSIRINQPQHF. As DNA, the CDR3 is TGTGCCAGTAGTATCCGTATCAATCAGCCCCAGCATTTT.

The chain employs TRBV30 and TRBJ1-2; possibly TRBD1 for D (6 bases). V shed 4 bases and J shed 6 bases, with 12 bases lying between them. The CDR3 is 12 residues long. From germline, CDR1 is GTSNPN and CDR2 SVGIG (reference sequence). CDR3 in amino acids: CAWKQGWDGYTF. CDR3 DNA: TGTGCCTGGAAACAGGGTTGGGATGGCTACACCTTC.

CDR3 in DNA: TGTGCCAGCAGCTTAGGATCATCAGGGGTGGGTGAAGCTTTCTTT. Translated: CASSLGSSGVGEAFF. This chain joins TRBV7-6 and TRBJ1-1; a weak D match, TRBD1 (6 bases). There are 15 residues in the CDR3. Germline V CDR1 and CDR2: SGHVS, FNYEAQ. Trimming removed 1 base at V and 7 bases at J, with 16 bases between.

The chain couples TRBV3-1 (or the pseudogene TRBV3-2) to TRBJ1-2, with TRBD1 identical over 8 bases. V lost 7 bases and J lost 8; bases outside the gene matches: 12. The V gene's germline CDR1 is LGHDT and CDR2 YNNKEL (reference sequence). This CDR3 has 14 amino acids. CDR3 sequence reads: CASTQKTGGRGYTF. Written as DNA, the CDR3 is TGTGCCAGCACCCAGAAAACAGGGGGAAGGGGCTACACCTTC.

V and J are TRBV11-3 and TRBJ2-7; 9 nucleotides match TRBD2. Losses at the gene ends were 5 bases for V and 2 bases for J; bases not matched to a gene: 4. The V gene's germline CDR1 is SGHNT and CDR2 YENEEA. The CDR3 runs 14 residues. CDR3 nucleotide sequence: TGTGCCAGCAGCAAACCTAGCGGGACCTACGAGCAGTACTTC. This encodes CASSKPSGTYEQYF.

The genes are TRBV7-2 and TRBJ2-4, with a weak D call TRBD1 (5 bases). The CDR3 has 16 amino acids. CDR1 and CDR2 (germline): SGHTA, FQGNSA. Trimming cost V 5 bases and J 0 bases, with 14 bases left between them. This chain's CDR3 is CASSEPDKLAKNIQYF. The CDR3 coding sequence is TGTGCCAGCAGCGAACCGGACAAATTAGCCAAAAACATTCAGTACTTC.

The V call is TRBV19, the J call TRBJ1-5; tentative D call: TRBD1 (5 bases). The germline V gene encodes CDR1 LNHDA and CDR2 SQIVND (reference sequence). V dropped 7 bases and J dropped 0 bases, with 16 bases sitting between them. The CDR3 spans 16 residues. This CDR3 is CASKSQGRGSNQPQHF. CDR3 sequence (DNA): TGTGCCAGTAAGTCCCAGGGTAGGGGTAGCAATCAGCCCCAGCATTTT.

The chain has TRBV30 and TRBJ1-2, with a tentative D call TRBD1 (5 bases). V was clipped by 1 base and J by 4 bases, with 10 bases between them. The CDR3 runs to 13 residues. The germline gives CDR1 GTSNPN, CDR2 SVGIG (reference sequence). The CDR3 DNA sequence: TGTGCCTGGAGTGGTGACAGTTCCTATGGCTACACCTTC. This gives the protein CAWSGDSSYGYTF.

This chain uses TRBV6-6 with TRBJ2-4; D possibly corresponds to TRBD2 (7 bases). Trimming cost V 6 bases and J 0 bases, with 15 bases left between them. The CDR3 is 16 residues long. In germline, CDR1 is MNHNY, CDR2 SVGAGI (reference sequence). The CDR3 loop is CASRGGAGLAKNIQYF. The CDR3 DNA reads TGTGCCAGCAGGGGGGGGGCAGGGTTAGCCAAAAACATTCAGTACTTC.

In its sample, this clone was seen once. The CDR3 DNA sequence: TGCAGCGCAACACCGGGACAGGCTATAAGCTCCTACAATGAGCAGTTCTTC. Translation gives CSATPGQAISSYNEQFF. The chain links TRBV29-1 to TRBJ2-1, with 8 nucleotides matching TRBD1. V lost 7 bases and J lost 0; bases outside the gene matches: 14. The CDR3 has 17 amino acids. CDR1 is SQVTM, CDR2 ANQGSEA, per germline.

The rearrangement joins TRBV6-2 or TRBV6-3 to TRBJ1-2, with D tentatively TRBD1 (5 bases). Germline V CDR1 and CDR2: MNHEY, SVGEGT. V lost 6 bases and J 4 bases, leaving 18 bases between the germline ends. This CDR3 spans 15 amino acids. CDR3 nucleotide sequence: TGTGCCAGCAGCTATCGGGGGATTAACCGCTATGGCTACACCTTC. It translates to CASSYRGINRYGYTF.

This chain connects TRBV10-1 to TRBJ2-5; D might be TRBD1 (5 bases). This CDR3 is built from 14 residues. The germline CDR1 and CDR2 sequences are WNHNN and SYGVQD (reference sequence). V lost 10 bases to trimming and J lost 2 bases, with 17 bases between them. The CDR3: CATQGPPVQETQYF. As DNA, the CDR3 is TGCGCCACCCAGGGTCCTCCCGTACAAGAGACCCAGTACTTC.

The chain employs TRBV14 and TRBJ2-1; 13 bases line up with TRBD2. Trimming took 4 bases from V and 6 from J; bases not matched to a gene: 12. This CDR3 region has 18 residues. Germline V CDR1 and CDR2: SGHDN, FVKESK. The CDR3 is CASSPPGLAGWGINEQFF. CDR3 in DNA: TGTGCCAGCAGCCCACCGGGACTAGCGGGATGGGGGATCAATGAGCAGTTCTTC.

The chain is built from TRBV10-3 and TRBJ2-1, with TRBD2 matching 13 bases. The CDR3 has 14 residues. CDR1 and CDR2 (germline): ENHRY, SYGVKD. V dropped 7 bases and J dropped 6; count of bases not matched to a gene: 3. CDR3 protein: CAINGLAGVNEQFF. In DNA form, the CDR3 reads TGTGCCATCAATGGACTAGCGGGAGTCAATGAGCAGTTCTTC.

The genes are TRBV19 and TRBJ2-3; D not certain. Germline V gene data show CDR1 as LNHDA and CDR2 as SQIVND (reference sequence). This CDR3 is built from 14 residues. Trimming shortened V by 6 bases and J by 4 bases, and 14 bases separated the two germline ends. The CDR3 sequence: CASSHRGLADTQYF. DNA for the CDR3: TGTGCCAGTAGCCACCGTGGCCTAGCAGATACGCAGTATTTT.

This chain joins TRBV6-5 and TRBJ2-1; weak D call: TRBD2 (5 bases). V was trimmed by 8 bases and J by 6 bases, leaving 20 bases between them. The CDR3 totals 15 residues. CDR1 is MNHEY and CDR2 is SVGAGI in the germline V gene. The CDR3 coding sequence is TGTGCCAGCTCCCTCGGAGGATACAAACCCAATGAGCAGTTCTTC. The encoded protein is CASSLGGYKPNEQFF.

The chain joins TRBV7-2 to TRBJ1-1, with unresolved D. Germline V gene data show CDR1 as SGHTA and CDR2 as FQGNSA. CDR3 length: 13 residues. The V end was cut by 1 base, the J end by 7 bases, with 10 bases between. CDR3 DNA sequence: TGTGCCAGCAGCTTAGAACCGGCGGTTGAAGCTTTCTTT. This encodes CASSLEPAVEAFF.

V usage is TRBV4-3 and J usage is TRBJ2-1; 11 bases map to TRBD2. The CDR3 runs 17 residues. Germline values: CDR1 LGHNA, CDR2 YSLEER. The V gene end was trimmed by 3 bases and the J gene end by 5 bases; junction bases not matched to a gene: 9. The DNA for the CDR3 is TGCGCCAGCAGCCAGTCGGCTAGCGGGAGGCAGAACAATGAGCAGTTCTTC. Its translation: CASSQSASGRQNNEQFF.